This TCR beta chain was identified during a study of T cell changes during pregnancy in multiple sclerosis. The CDR3 has 17 residues. CDR1 and CDR2 (germline): MNHNS, SASEGT. Trimming cost V 0 bases and J 5 bases, with 17 bases left between them. Clones were read by immunoSEQ multiplex PCR, and TCRdb kept only the in-frame ones, dropping some. The profile shows under 85,000 clones, around nine tenths of them singletons. The chain combines TRBV6-1 with TRBJ1-5, with a tentative D call TRBD1 (5 bases). The receptor was derived from a female donor with multiple sclerosis, enrolled in a pregnancy study. The sequencing used CD4+ T cells from peripheral blood mononuclear cells, collected in the second trimester of pregnancy. CDR3 sequence (DNA): TGTGCCAGCAGTGAAGCTCTGGACATCTGGAGCGATCAGCCCCAGCATTTT. Residues: CASSEALDIWSDQPQHF.